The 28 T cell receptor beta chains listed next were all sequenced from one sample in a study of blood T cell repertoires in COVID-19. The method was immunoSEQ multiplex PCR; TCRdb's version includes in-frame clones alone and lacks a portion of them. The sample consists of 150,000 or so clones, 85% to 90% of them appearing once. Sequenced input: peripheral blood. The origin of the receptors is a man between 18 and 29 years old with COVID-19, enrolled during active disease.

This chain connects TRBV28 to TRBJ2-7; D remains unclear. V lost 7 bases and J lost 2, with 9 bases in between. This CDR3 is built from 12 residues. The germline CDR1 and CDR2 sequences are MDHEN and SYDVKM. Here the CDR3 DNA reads TGTGCCAGCAACAGAACCCCCTACGAGCAGTACTTC. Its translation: CASNRTPYEQYF. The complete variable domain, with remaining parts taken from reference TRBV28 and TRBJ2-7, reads DVKVTQSSRYLVKRTGEKVFLECVQDMDHENMFWYRQDPGLGLRLIYFSYDVKMKEKGDIPEGYSVSREKKERFSLILESASTNQTSMYLCASNRTPYEQYFGPGTRLTVT.

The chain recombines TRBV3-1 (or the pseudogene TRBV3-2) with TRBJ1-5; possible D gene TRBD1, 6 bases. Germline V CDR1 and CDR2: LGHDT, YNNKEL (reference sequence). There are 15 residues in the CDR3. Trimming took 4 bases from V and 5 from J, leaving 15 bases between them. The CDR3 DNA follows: TGTGCCAGCAGCCTTGGGACAAGGGTAGATCAGCCCCAGCATTTT. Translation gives CASSLGTRVDQPQHF.

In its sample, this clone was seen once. The CDR3 protein is CASSLAAGGTEAFF. DNA of the CDR3: TGTGCCAGCAGCTTGGCGGCAGGCGGGACTGAAGCTTTCTTT. The chain joins TRBV5-8 to TRBJ1-1, with unresolved D. Looked up from germline, CDR1 is SGHTS and CDR2 is YDEGEE. Deletions cut 0 bases from V and 5 bases from J, with 11 bases between. The CDR3 has 14 amino acids.

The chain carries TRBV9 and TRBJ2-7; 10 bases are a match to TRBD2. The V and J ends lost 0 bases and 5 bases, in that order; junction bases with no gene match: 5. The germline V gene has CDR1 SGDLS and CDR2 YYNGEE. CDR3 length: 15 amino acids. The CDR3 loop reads CASSVEASGSDEQYF. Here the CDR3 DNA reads TGTGCCAGCAGCGTAGAGGCTAGCGGGAGTGACGAGCAGTACTTC.

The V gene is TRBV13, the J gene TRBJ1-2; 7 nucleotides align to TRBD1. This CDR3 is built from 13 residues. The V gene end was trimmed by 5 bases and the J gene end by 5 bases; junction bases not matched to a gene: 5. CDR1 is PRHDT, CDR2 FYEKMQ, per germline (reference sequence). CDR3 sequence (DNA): TGTGCCAGCAGCCCGGGGACAGCGTATGGCTACACCTTC. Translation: CASSPGTAYGYTF.

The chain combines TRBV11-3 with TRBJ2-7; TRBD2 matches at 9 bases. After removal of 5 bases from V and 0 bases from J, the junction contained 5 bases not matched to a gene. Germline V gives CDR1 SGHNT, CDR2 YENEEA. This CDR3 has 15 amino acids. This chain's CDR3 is CASSLASGVSYEQYF. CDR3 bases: TGTGCCAGCAGCCTTGCTAGCGGGGTCTCCTACGAGCAGTACTTC.

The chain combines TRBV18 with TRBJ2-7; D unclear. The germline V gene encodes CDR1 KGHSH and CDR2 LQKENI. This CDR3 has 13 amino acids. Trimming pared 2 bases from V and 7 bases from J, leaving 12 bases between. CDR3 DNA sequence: TGTGCCAGCTCACCAGGGCCCCAACGGGAGCAGTACTTC. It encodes CASSPGPQREQYF.

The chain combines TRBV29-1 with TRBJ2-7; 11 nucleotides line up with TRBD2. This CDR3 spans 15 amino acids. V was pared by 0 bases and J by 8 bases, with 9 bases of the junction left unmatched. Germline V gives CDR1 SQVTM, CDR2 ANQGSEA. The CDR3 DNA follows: TGCAGCGTTGAAGATCCGGGGACTAGCGGTTACAAGCAGTACTTC. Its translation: CSVEDPGTSGYKQYF.

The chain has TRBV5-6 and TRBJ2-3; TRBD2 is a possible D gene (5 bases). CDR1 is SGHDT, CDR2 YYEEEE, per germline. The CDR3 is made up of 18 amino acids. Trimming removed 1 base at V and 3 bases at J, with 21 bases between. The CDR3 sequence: CASSLYDPGLIVTDTQYF. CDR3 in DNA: TGTGCCAGCAGCTTGTATGATCCGGGGTTAATTGTGACAGATACGCAGTATTTT.

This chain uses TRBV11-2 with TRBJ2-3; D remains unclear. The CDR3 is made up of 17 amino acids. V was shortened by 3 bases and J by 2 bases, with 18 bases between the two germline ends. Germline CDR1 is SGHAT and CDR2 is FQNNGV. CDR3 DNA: TGTGCCAGCAGCTTGCTGTCAACTCCTGATCTCACAGATACGCAGTATTTT. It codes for CASSLLSTPDLTDTQYF.

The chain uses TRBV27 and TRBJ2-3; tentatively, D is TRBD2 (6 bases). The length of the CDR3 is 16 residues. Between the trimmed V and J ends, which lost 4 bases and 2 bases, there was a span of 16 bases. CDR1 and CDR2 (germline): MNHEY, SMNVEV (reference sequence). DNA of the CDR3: TGTGCCAGCAGTTCCTCACCGGGACTGAACACAGATACGCAGTATTTT. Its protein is CASSSSPGLNTDTQYF.

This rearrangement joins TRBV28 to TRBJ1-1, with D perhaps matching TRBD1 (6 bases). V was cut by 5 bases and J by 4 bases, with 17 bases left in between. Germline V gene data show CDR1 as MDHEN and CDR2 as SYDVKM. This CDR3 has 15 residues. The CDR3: CASSIHRALSTEAFF. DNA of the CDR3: TGTGCCAGCAGTATTCACAGGGCCCTCTCCACTGAAGCTTTCTTT.

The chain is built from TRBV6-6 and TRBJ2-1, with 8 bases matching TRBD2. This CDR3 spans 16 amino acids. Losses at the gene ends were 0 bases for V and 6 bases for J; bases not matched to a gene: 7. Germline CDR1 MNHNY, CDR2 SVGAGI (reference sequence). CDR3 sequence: CASSYSSGKGRNEQFF. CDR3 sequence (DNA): TGTGCCAGCAGTTACTCTAGCGGGAAGGGCCGCAATGAGCAGTTCTTC.

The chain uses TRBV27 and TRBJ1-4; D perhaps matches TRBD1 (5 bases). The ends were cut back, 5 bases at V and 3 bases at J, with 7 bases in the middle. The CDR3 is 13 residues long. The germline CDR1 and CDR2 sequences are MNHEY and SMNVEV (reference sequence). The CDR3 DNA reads TGTGCCAGCAGTGCGGGGGCTAATGAAAAACTGTTTTTT. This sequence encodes CASSAGANEKLFF.

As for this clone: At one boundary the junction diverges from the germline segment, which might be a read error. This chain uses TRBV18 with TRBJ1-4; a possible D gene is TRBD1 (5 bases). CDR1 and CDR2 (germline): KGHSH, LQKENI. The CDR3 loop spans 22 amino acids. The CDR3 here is CASSPAPNPVWQGRLANEKLLF. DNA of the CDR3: TGTGCCAGCTCACCAGCCCCGAATCCGGTTTGGCAGGGAAGGTTGGCTAATGAAAAACTGCTTTTT. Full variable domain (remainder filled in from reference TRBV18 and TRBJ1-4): NAGVMQNPRHLVRRRGQEARLRCSPMKGHSHVYWYRQLPEEGLKFMVYLQKENIIDESGMPKERFSAEFPKEGPSILRIQQVVRGDSAAYFCASSPAPNPVWQGRLANEKLLFGSGTQLSVL.

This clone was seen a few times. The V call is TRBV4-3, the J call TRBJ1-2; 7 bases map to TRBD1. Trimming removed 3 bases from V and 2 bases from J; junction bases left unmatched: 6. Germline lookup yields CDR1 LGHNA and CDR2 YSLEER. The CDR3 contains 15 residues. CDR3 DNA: TGCGCCAGCAGCCAGAGGACAGGCTGGAACTATGGCTACACCTTC. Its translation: CASSQRTGWNYGYTF.

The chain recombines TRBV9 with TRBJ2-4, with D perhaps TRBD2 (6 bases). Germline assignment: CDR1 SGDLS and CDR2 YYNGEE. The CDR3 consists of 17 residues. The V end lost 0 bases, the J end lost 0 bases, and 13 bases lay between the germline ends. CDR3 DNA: TGTGCCAGCAGCGTAGGTCCAGCGGAGGGAGCCAAAAACATTCAGTACTTC. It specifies CASSVGPAEGAKNIQYF.

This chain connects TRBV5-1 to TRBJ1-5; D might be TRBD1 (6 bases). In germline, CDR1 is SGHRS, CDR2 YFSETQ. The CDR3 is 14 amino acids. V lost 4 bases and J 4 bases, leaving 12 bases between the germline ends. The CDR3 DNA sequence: TGCGCCAGCAGCACAGGACAGCTAAATCAGCCCCAGCATTTT. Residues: CASSTGQLNQPQHF.

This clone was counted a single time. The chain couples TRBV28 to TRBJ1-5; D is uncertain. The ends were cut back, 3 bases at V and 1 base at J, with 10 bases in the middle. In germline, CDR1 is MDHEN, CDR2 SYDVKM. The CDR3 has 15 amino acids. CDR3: CASSLRTFSNQPQHF. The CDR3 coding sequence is TGTGCCAGCAGTTTGCGGACTTTCAGCAATCAGCCCCAGCATTTT.

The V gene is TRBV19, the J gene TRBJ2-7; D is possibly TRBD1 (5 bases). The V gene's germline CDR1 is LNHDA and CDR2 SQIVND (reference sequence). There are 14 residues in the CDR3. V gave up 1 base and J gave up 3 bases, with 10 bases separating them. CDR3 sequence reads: CASSIGAGNYEQYF. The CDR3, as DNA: TGTGCCAGTAGTATAGGGGCAGGGAACTACGAGCAGTACTTC.

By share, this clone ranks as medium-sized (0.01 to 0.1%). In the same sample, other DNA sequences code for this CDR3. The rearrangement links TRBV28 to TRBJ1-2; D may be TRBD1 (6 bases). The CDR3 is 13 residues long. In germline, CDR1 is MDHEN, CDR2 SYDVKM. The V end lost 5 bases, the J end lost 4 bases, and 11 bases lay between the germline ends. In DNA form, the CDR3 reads TGTGCCAGCAGTATAGGGGGAAGCTATGGCTACACCTTC. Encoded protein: CASSIGGSYGYTF.

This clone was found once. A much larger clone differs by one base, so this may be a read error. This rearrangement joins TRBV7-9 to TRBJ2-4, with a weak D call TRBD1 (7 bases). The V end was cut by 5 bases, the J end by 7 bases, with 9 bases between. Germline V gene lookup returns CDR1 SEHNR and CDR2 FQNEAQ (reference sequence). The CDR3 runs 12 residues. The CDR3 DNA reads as TGTGCCAGCAGCCCAGGGGGGAACATTCAGTACTTC. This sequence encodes CASSPGGNIQYF.

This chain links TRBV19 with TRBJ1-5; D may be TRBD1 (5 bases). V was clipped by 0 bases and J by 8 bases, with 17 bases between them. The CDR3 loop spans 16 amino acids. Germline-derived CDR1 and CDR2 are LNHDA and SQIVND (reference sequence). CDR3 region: CASSIEFMSGWKPQHF. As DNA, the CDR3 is TGTGCCAGTAGTATAGAATTTATGTCAGGGTGGAAGCCCCAGCATTTT.

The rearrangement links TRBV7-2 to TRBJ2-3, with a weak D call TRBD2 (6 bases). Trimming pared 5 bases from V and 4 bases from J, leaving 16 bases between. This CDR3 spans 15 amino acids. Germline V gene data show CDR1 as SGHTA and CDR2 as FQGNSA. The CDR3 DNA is TGTGCCAGCAGCAATGCGTGGAGGGCCCCAGATACGCAGTATTTT. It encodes CASSNAWRAPDTQYF.

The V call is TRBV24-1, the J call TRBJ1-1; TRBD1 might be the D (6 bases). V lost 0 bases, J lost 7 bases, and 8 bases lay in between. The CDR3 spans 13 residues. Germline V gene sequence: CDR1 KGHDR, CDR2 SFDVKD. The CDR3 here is CATSDLLRGEAFF. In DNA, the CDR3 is TGTGCCACCAGTGATTTGCTCAGGGGTGAAGCTTTCTTT.

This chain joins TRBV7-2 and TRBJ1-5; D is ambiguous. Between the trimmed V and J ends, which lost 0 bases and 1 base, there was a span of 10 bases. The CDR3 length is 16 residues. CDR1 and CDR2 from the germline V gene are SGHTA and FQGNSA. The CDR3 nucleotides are TGTGCCAGCAGCTTAGCGCGAGGGAGCAGCAATCAGCCCCAGCATTTT. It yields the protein CASSLARGSSNQPQHF.

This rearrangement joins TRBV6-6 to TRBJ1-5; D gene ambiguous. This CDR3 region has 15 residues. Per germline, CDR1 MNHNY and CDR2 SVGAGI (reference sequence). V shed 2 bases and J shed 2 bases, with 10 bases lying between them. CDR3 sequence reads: CASSYQRGGNQPQHF. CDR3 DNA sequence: TGTGCCAGCAGTTACCAGAGAGGAGGCAATCAGCCCCAGCATTTT.

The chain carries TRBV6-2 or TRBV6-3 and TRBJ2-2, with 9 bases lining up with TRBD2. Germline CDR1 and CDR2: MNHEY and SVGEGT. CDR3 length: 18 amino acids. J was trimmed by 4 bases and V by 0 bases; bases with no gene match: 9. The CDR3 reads CASSYSRGTSLFTGELFF. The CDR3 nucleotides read TGTGCCAGCAGTTACTCTCGCGGGACTAGCTTATTCACCGGGGAGCTGTTTTTT.